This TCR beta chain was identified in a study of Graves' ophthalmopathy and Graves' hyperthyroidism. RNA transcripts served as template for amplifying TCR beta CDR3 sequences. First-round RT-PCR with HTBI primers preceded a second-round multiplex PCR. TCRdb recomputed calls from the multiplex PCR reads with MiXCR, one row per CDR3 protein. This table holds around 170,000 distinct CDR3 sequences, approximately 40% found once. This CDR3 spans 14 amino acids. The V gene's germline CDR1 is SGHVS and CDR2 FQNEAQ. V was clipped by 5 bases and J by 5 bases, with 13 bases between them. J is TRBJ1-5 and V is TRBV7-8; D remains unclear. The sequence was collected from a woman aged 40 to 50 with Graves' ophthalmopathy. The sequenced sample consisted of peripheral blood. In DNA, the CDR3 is TGTGCCAGCAGCCCCGCCACGGACTATCAGCCCCAGCATTTT. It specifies CASSPATDYQPQHF.